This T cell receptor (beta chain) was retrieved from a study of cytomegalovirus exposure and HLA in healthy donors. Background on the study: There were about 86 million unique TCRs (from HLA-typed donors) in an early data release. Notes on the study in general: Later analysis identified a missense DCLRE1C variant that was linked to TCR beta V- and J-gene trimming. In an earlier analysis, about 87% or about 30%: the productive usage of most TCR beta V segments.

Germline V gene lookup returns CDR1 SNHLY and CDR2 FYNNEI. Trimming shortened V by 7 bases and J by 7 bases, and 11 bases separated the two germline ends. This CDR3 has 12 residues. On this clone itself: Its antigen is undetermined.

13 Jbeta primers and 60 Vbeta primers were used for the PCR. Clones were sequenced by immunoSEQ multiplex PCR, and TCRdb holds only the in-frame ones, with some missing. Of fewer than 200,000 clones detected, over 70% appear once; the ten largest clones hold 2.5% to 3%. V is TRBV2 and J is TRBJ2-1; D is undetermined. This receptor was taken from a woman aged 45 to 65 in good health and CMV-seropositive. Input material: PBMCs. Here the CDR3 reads CASTPSLNEQFF. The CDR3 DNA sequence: TGTGCCAGCACCCCGAGTTTAAATGAGCAGTTCTTC. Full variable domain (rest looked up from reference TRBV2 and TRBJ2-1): EPEVTQTPSHQVTQMGQEVILRCVPISNHLYFYWYRQILGQKVEFLVSFYNNEISEKSEIFDDQFSVERPDGSNFTLKIRSTKLEDSAMYFCASTPSLNEQFFGPGTRLTVL.